Presented here are 18 T cell receptor beta chains from one specimen sequenced in a study of blood T cell repertoires in COVID-19. Profiled with immunoSEQ multiplex PCR; TCRdb holds only in-frame clones, not every one. The sample holds roughly 76,000 clones, 75% to 85% seen once. Sequenced material: peripheral blood. These receptor sequences come from a human donor in a cohort sampled during active COVID-19.

The chain joins TRBV6-6 to TRBJ2-7; 7 bases map to TRBD1. The V gene end was trimmed by 8 bases and the J gene end by 5 bases; junction bases not matched to a gene: 9. This CDR3 region has 13 residues. Germline assignment: CDR1 MNHNY and CDR2 SVGAGI (reference sequence). The CDR3 here is CASGRSGGHEQYF. The CDR3, as DNA: TGTGCCAGCGGTCGCTCAGGGGGACACGAGCAGTACTTC.

The chain couples TRBV28 to TRBJ2-7; tentatively, D is TRBD2 (6 bases). CDR3 size: 14 residues. Trimming left V 6 bases short and J 3 bases short, with 15 bases between. Germline V gene sequence: CDR1 MDHEN, CDR2 SYDVKM. The CDR3 DNA follows: TGTGCCAGCAGGGGGGGTAGCGGCCTCTACGAGCAGTACTTC. This sequence encodes CASRGGSGLYEQYF.

The genes are TRBV3-1 (or the pseudogene TRBV3-2) and TRBJ2-7, with D possibly being TRBD2 (6 bases). V lost 4 bases and J 0 bases, leaving 16 bases between the germline ends. Germline V lookup: CDR1 LGHDT, CDR2 YNNKEL (reference sequence). The CDR3 totals 16 residues. CDR3 residues: CASSPIAVGTSYEQYF. CDR3 nucleotides: TGTGCCAGCAGCCCGATAGCGGTTGGGACCTCCTACGAGCAGTACTTC.

The chain is built from TRBV7-8 and TRBJ2-6; 10 bases agree with TRBD2. V gave up 5 bases and J gave up 2 bases; unmatched junction bases: 18. The CDR3 length is 21 residues. The germline CDR1 and CDR2 sequences are SGHVS and FQNEAQ. The CDR3: CASSPRMVAGGKGPGANVLTF. For the CDR3, the DNA is TGTGCCAGCAGCCCCCGTATGGTAGCGGGAGGAAAGGGTCCTGGGGCCAACGTCCTGACTTTC.

This clone was counted between two and nine times. The chain is built from TRBV30 and TRBJ1-6; perhaps TRBD1 as D (6 bases). Germline V CDR1 and CDR2: GTSNPN, SVGIG (reference sequence). The CDR3 contains 13 residues. V shed 3 bases and J shed 4 bases, with 7 bases lying between them. The chain's CDR3 is CAWRDRYNSPLHF. The CDR3 nucleotides are TGTGCCTGGAGAGACAGGTATAATTCACCCCTCCACTTT.

This chain links TRBV4-1 with TRBJ1-2; tentative D call: TRBD1 (5 bases). The CDR3 contains 16 residues. V was shortened by 1 base and J by 5 bases, with 17 bases between the two germline ends. Germline V CDR1 and CDR2: MGHRA, YSYEKL. The chain's CDR3 is CASSQAWGRNRYGYTF. The CDR3 DNA sequence: TGCGCCAGCAGCCAAGCCTGGGGGAGGAATCGATATGGCTACACCTTC.

This chain uses TRBV19 with TRBJ1-4; D gene unclear. V was cut by 3 bases and J by 7 bases, with 9 bases left in between. CDR1 and CDR2 from the germline V gene are LNHDA and SQIVND (reference sequence). The CDR3 runs 13 residues. This CDR3 reads CASSIGGSEKLFF. CDR3 coding DNA: TGTGCCAGTAGTATTGGAGGGAGTGAAAAACTGTTTTTT.

The chain uses TRBV7-8 and TRBJ2-2; a possible D gene is TRBD1 (5 bases). There are 15 residues in the CDR3. Germline CDR1 is SGHVS and CDR2 is FQNEAQ. The germline V and J ends were trimmed by 0 bases and 4 bases, with 9 bases remaining between them. CDR3 coding DNA: TGTGCCAGCAGCTTAGCGAGCAGGGCCACCGGGGAGCTGTTTTTT. This codes for CASSLASRATGELFF.

V gene TRBV28 combines with J gene TRBJ1-4, with D possibly TRBD1 on 5 matching bases. The CDR3 consists of 14 residues. The germline CDR1 and CDR2 sequences are MDHEN and SYDVKM. V was trimmed by 5 bases and J by 4 bases, leaving 11 bases between them. The CDR3 is CASSGTGNNEKLFF. The CDR3, as DNA: TGTGCCAGCAGTGGAACAGGCAATAATGAAAAACTGTTTTTT. Combining the CDR3 with reference TRBV28 and TRBJ1-4 gives the whole variable domain DVKVTQSSRYLVKRTGEKVFLECVQDMDHENMFWYRQDPGLGLRLIYFSYDVKMKEKGDIPEGYSVSREKKERFSLILESASTNQTSMYLCASSGTGNNEKLFFGSGTQLSVL.

The rearrangement links TRBV6-4 to TRBJ2-2; 9 bases map to TRBD2. Trimming removed 4 bases from V and 3 bases from J; junction bases left unmatched: 9. Germline V gives CDR1 MRHNA, CDR2 SNTAGT. The CDR3 runs to 17 residues. CDR3 in amino acids: CASSVGSGSLDTGELFF. The CDR3 DNA reads as TGTGCCAGCAGTGTGGGTAGCGGGAGTTTGGACACCGGGGAGCTGTTTTTT.

This clone was picked up one time. The chain is built from TRBV4-3 and TRBJ2-7, with 16 bases identical to TRBD2. Germline loops: CDR1 LGHNA, CDR2 YSLEER. The CDR3 is 20 residues long. Germline trimming cut 1 base from V and 0 bases from J; bases unmatched to any gene: 9. CDR3 coding DNA: TGCGCCAGCAGCCAAGCTGTACGGGGACTAGCGGGAGGGAGCTCCTACGAGCAGTACTTC. It translates to CASSQAVRGLAGGSSYEQYF.

This chain links TRBV6-6 with TRBJ1-2; D is possibly TRBD1 (6 bases). Trimming took 1 base from V and 7 from J, leaving 16 bases between them. The CDR3 consists of 15 residues. CDR1 is MNHNY, CDR2 SVGAGI, per germline (reference sequence). CDR3 DNA: TGTGCCAGCAGTTACTTAACAGGGCCCGGCAGTGGCTACACCTTC. Amino acids: CASSYLTGPGSGYTF.

The chain has TRBV19 and TRBJ2-1; 10 nucleotides match TRBD2. Trimming removed 5 bases from V and 11 bases from J; junction bases left unmatched: 9. Germline V gene sequence: CDR1 LNHDA, CDR2 SQIVND (reference sequence). This CDR3 is 14 amino acids long. The DNA of the CDR3 is TGTGCCAGTAGTTTCCTAGCGGGAGAAAACAAGCAGTTCTTC. Protein: CASSFLAGENKQFF.

The chain joins TRBV4-1 to TRBJ2-1; D gene ambiguous. Germline V gene sequence: CDR1 MGHRA, CDR2 YSYEKL. The germline V and J ends were trimmed by 0 bases and 0 bases, with 9 bases remaining between them. CDR3 length: 16 amino acids. The CDR3 DNA reads TGCGCCAGCAGCCAAGATCCCCATAGCTCCTACAATGAGCAGTTCTTC. Residues: CASSQDPHSSYNEQFF.

This rearrangement joins TRBV5-6 to TRBJ2-7, with a tentative D call TRBD2 (5 bases). The CDR3 totals 13 residues. Trimming took off 5 bases at V and 6 bases at J, with 15 bases between the two ends. Per germline, CDR1 SGHDT and CDR2 YYEEEE. The CDR3 reads CASRLDPLGEQYF. For the CDR3, the DNA is TGTGCCAGCAGACTAGATCCCCTTGGCGAGCAGTACTTC.

This rearrangement joins TRBV9 to TRBJ1-1; D might be TRBD1 (5 bases). The CDR3 spans 14 residues. Germline V gene sequence: CDR1 SGDLS, CDR2 YYNGEE. Deletions cut 0 bases from V and 1 base from J, with 7 bases between. DNA for the CDR3: TGTGCCAGCAGCGTAGCTACAGGGAACACTGAAGCTTTCTTT. Amino acid sequence: CASSVATGNTEAFF.

The chain has TRBV5-5 and TRBJ2-3; the D is unclear. V was clipped by 6 bases and J by 3 bases, with 11 bases between them. The CDR3 contains 13 residues. Germline CDR1 and CDR2: SGHKS and YYEKEE (reference sequence). CDR3 in amino acids: CASNLEQTDTQYF. The CDR3, as DNA: TGTGCCAGCAACCTCGAACAGACAGATACGCAGTATTTT.

The CDR3 is CASSPPGSGVYNEQFF. The CDR3 DNA follows: TGTGCCAGCTCACCCCCGGGTAGCGGGGTATACAATGAGCAGTTCTTC. The chain uses TRBV18 and TRBJ2-1; 8 bases agree with TRBD2. The CDR3 length is 16 residues. V trimming: 3 bases; J trimming: 4 bases; junction bases outside the gene matches: 8. Per germline, CDR1 KGHSH and CDR2 LQKENI.